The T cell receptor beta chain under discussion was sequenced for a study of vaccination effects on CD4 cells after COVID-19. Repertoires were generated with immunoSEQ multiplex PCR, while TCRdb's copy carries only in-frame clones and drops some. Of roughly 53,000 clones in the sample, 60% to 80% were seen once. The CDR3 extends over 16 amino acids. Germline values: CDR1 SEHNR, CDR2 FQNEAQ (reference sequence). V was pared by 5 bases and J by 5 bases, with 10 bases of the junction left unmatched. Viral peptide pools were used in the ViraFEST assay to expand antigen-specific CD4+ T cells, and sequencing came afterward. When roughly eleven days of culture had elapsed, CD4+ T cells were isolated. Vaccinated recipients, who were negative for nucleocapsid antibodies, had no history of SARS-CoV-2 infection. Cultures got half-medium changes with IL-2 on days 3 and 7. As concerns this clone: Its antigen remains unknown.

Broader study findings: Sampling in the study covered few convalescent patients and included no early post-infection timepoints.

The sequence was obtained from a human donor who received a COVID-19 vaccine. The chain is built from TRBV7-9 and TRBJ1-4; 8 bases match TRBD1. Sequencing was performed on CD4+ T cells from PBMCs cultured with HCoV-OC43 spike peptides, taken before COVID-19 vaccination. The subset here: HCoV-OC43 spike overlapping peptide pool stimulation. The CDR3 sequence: CASSPKTWTGNEKLFF. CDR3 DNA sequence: TGTGCCAGCAGCCCAAAAACCTGGACAGGGAATGAAAAACTGTTTTTT. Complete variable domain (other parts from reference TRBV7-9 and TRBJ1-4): DTGVSQNPRHKITKRGQNVTFRCDPISEHNRLYWYRQTLGQGPEFLTYFQNEAQLEKSRLLSDRFSAERPKGSFSTLEIQRTEQGDSAMYLCASSPKTWTGNEKLFFGSGTQLSVL.